This TCR beta chain was recovered during a study of neurological immune-mediated disorders. Looking at the study overall: Multiple sclerosis patients numbered roughly 35, with some 31 relapsing-remitting and 3 secondary progressive.

MiXCR was run by TCRdb on the 5' RACE reads, yielding one entry per CDR3 protein. The sample lists approximately 50,000 distinct CDR3 sequences, around 5.8% seen once, with approximately 1.5% in the top ten. The germline V gene encodes CDR1 MNHEY and CDR2 SVGAGI. The CDR3 length is 16 residues. The V end lost 0 bases, the J end lost 4 bases, and 13 bases lay between the germline ends. This clonotype was observed many times. Its antigen is not known. Notes on the study in general: None of the CDR3 amino acid sequences of expanded clones were shared across subjects, and this suggested private repertoires in all groups. The multiple sclerosis repertoire cluster lacked an association with any feature, whether clinical or MRI. In HTLV-1-associated myelopathy, TCR clonal expansion was greatest, whereas multiple sclerosis had the least, falling below healthy controls.

The rearrangement uses TRBV6-5 and TRBJ1-3; D unresolved. The receptor was isolated from a woman under 30 with multiple sclerosis. Specimen: CD4+ T cells from blood. The CDR3 loop reads CASSYSDPRKGNTIYF. DNA for the CDR3: TGTGCCAGCAGTTACTCGGACCCGCGGAAAGGAAACACCATATATTTT.